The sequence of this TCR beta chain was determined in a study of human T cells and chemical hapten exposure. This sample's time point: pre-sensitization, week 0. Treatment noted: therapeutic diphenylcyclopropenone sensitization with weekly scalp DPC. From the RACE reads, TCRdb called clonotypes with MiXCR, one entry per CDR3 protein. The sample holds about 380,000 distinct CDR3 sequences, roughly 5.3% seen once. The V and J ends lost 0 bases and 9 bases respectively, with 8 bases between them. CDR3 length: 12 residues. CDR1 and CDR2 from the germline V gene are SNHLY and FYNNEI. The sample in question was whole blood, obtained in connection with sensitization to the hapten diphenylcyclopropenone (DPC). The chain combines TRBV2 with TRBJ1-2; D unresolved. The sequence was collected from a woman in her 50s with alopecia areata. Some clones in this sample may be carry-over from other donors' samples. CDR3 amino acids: CASSEALGRYTF. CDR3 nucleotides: TGTGCCAGCAGTGAAGCGCTGGGCCGCTACACCTTC.